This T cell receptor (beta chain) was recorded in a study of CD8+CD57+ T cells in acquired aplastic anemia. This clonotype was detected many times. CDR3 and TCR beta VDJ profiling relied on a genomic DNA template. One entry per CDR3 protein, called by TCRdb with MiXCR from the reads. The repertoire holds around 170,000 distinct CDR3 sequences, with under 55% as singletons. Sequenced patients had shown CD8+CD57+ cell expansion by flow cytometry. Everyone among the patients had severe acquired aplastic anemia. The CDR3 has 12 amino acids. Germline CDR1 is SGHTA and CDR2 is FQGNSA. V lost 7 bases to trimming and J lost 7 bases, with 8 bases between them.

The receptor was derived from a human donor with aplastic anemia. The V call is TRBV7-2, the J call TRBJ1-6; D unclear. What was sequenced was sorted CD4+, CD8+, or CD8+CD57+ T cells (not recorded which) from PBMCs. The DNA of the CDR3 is TGTGCCAGCACCGGCGGGAATTCACCCCTCCACTTT. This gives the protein CASTGGNSPLHF. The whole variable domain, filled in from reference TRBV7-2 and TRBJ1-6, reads GAGVSQSPSNKVTEKGKDVELRCDPISGHTALYWYRQSLGQGLEFLIYFQGNSAPDKSGLPSDRFSAERTGGSVSTLTIQRTQQEDSAVYLCASTGGNSPLHFGNGTRLTVT.